What follows are 21 T cell receptor beta chains derived from one specimen sequenced in a study of T cell repertoires in cytomegalovirus infection. TCRdb recomputed calls from the reads with MiXCR, one row per CDR3 protein. This sample yields about 300,000 distinct CDR3 sequences, of which around 10% are seen a single time; around 2.6% belongs to the top ten. What was sequenced was PBMCs. The receptors derive from a human donor in good health (CMV status not recorded). Some clones in this sample may be carry-over from other donors' samples.

This chain connects TRBV19 to TRBJ1-2; tentatively, D is TRBD1 (5 bases). The CDR3 extends over 14 amino acids. Germline CDR1 reads LNHDA; CDR2 reads SQIVND (reference sequence). Trimming left V 5 bases short and J 8 bases short, with 18 bases between. The CDR3 nucleotides read TGTGCCAGTAGTTCCCCTTCCACGTGGGGGGGCTACACCTTC. It codes for CASSSPSTWGGYTF.

This clonotype came up many times. The chain joins TRBV7-9 to TRBJ1-1, with D possibly being TRBD1 (6 bases). The CDR3 consists of 13 residues. CDR1 SEHNR and CDR2 FQNEAQ come from the germline V gene (reference sequence). V dropped 1 base and J dropped 13 bases, with 16 bases sitting between them. The CDR3 DNA follows: TGTGCCAGCAGCTTAGGAGGGGGTGAACGGGGTTTCTTT. This codes for CASSLGGGERGFF. The full variable domain, rest sourced from reference TRBV7-9 and TRBJ1-1, is DTGVSQNPRHKITKRGQNVTFRCDPISEHNRLYWYRQTLGQGPEFLTYFQNEAQLEKSRLLSDRFSAERPKGSFSTLEIQRTEQGDSAMYLCASSLGGGERGFFGQGTRLTVV.

The table lists this clonotype with many counts. CDR3: CASSSGQAQPQHF. CDR3 bases: TGTGCCAGCAGCTCGGGACAGGCTCAGCCCCAGCATTTT. The V gene is TRBV7-2, the J gene TRBJ1-5, with TRBD1 identical over 8 bases. V was pared by 4 bases and J by 6 bases, with 2 bases of the junction left unmatched. The germline V gene encodes CDR1 SGHTA and CDR2 FQGNSA. This CDR3 has 13 residues.

Only a few counts were recorded for this clonotype. The J gene is TRBJ1-2, the V gene TRBV3-1; D not certain. The CDR3 extends over 16 amino acids. V dropped 0 bases and J dropped 4 bases, with 15 bases sitting between them. CDR1 and CDR2 (germline): LGHDT, YNNKEL (reference sequence). As DNA, the CDR3 is TGTGCCAGCAGCCAAGATGATACTGTCCGAGGCTATGGCTACACCTTC. Protein sequence: CASSQDDTVRGYGYTF. Full variable domain (rest looked up from reference TRBV3-1 and TRBJ1-2): DTAVSQTPKYLVTQMGNDKSIKCEQNLGHDTMYWYKQDSKKFLKIMFSYNNKELIINETVPNRFSPKSPDKAHLNLHINSLELGDSAVYFCASSQDDTVRGYGYTFGSGTRLTVV.

This chain uses TRBV5-1 with TRBJ2-1; D remains ambiguous. Between the trimmed V and J ends, which lost 4 bases and 9 bases, there was a span of 14 bases. The germline gives CDR1 SGHRS, CDR2 YFSETQ. This CDR3 is 13 amino acids long. The CDR3 DNA follows: TGCGCCAGCAGCCCGGGCCTTACCGGTGAGCAGTTCTTC. It is translated as CASSPGLTGEQFF.

A word on this clonotype: Compared with germline, one end of the junction differs, possibly owing to a read error. The gene calls are TRBV11-2 and TRBJ2-3; 7 nucleotides align to TRBD2. The CDR3 sequence is 12 residues long. Germline V gene sequence: CDR1 SGHAT, CDR2 FQNNGV. Here the CDR3 DNA reads TGTGTCAGCAGCCTAGGGGAGGGTACGCAGTATTTT. This encodes CVSSLGEGTQYF. The whole variable domain, filled in from reference TRBV11-2 and TRBJ2-3, reads EAGVAQSPRYKIIEKRQSVAFWCNPISGHATLYWYQQILGQGPKLLIQFQNNGVVDDSQLPKDRFSAERLKGVDSTLKIQPAKLEDSAVYLCVSSLGEGTQYFGPGTRLTVL.

This clonotype showed up many times. The CDR3 sequence is CASRLTSDEQFF. The CDR3 bases are TGTGCCAGCCGACTCACAAGCGATGAGCAGTTCTTC. V is TRBV12-3 or TRBV12-4 and J is TRBJ2-1; D is uncertain. CDR3 size: 12 residues. Trimming cost V 8 bases and J 8 bases, with 13 bases left between them.

The table lists this clonotype with many counts. V gene TRBV7-2 combines with J gene TRBJ2-1, with TRBD2 matching over 8 bases. Trimming took 3 bases from V and 7 from J; bases not matched to a gene: 8. Germline V gene lookup returns CDR1 SGHTA and CDR2 FQGNSA. This CDR3 is 15 amino acids long. This chain's CDR3 is CASSFLFGGANEQFF. In DNA, the CDR3 is TGTGCCAGCAGCTTTTTATTCGGGGGGGCAAATGAGCAGTTCTTC.

This clonotype was counted ten times or more. This chain uses TRBV2 with TRBJ1-1, with D unresolved. The V gene lost 8 bases and the J gene lost 3 bases, with 13 bases spanning the gap. Germline CDR1 SNHLY, CDR2 FYNNEI. This CDR3 spans 13 amino acids. CDR3 region: CASSRDRDTEAFF. DNA of the CDR3: TGTGCCAGCTCCCGGGATCGGGACACTGAAGCTTTCTTT.

Ten or more counts support this clonotype. V usage is TRBV25-1 and J usage is TRBJ2-4; 9 bases line up with TRBD1. The CDR3 runs 20 residues. After removal of 3 bases from V and 0 bases from J, the junction contained 15 bases not matched to a gene. The germline V gene has CDR1 MGHDK and CDR2 SYGVNS. CDR3 nucleotides: TGTGCCAGCAGTGATTCAAGCGACAGGGGGTTTGTAGTAGCCAAAAACATTCAGTACTTC. Protein product: CASSDSSDRGFVVAKNIQYF.

This clonotype was counted many times. This chain connects TRBV7-2 to TRBJ2-7; 7 nucleotides agree with TRBD1. This CDR3 spans 13 amino acids. V lost 4 bases, J lost 9 bases, and 9 bases stayed unmatched. CDR1 and CDR2 from the germline V gene are SGHTA and FQGNSA. CDR3 bases: TGTGCCAGCAGCTACGGGGACAGTGAAGGGCAGTACGTC. The encoded protein is CASSYGDSEGQYV.

This clonotype has ten or more counts. The chain's CDR3 is CASSLKRSGATDTQYF. For the CDR3, the DNA is TGCGCCAGCAGCTTGAAAAGGTCAGGGGCGACAGATACGCAGTATTTT. The J gene is TRBJ2-3, the V gene TRBV5-1; tentatively, D is TRBD1 (6 bases). The germline gives CDR1 SGHRS, CDR2 YFSETQ. This CDR3 is 16 amino acids long. The V and J ends lost 1 base and 3 bases respectively, with 15 bases between them.

The chain has TRBV29-1 and TRBJ1-2, with a weak D call TRBD1 (6 bases). CDR3 size: 13 residues. V shed 4 bases and J shed 8 bases, with 17 bases lying between them. Germline V gene sequence: CDR1 SQVTM, CDR2 ANQGSEA. The CDR3 DNA reads as TGCAGCGTTGGTGAGACAGGCTCGTCCGGCTACACCTTC. Translated, it gives CSVGETGSSGYTF.

This clonotype was picked up many times. V usage is TRBV10-2 and J usage is TRBJ2-6; perhaps D is TRBD1 or TRBD2 (5 bases each). Trimming took 0 bases from V and 0 from J, leaving 12 bases between them. CDR1 and CDR2 from the germline V gene are WSHSY and SAAADI. The CDR3 loop spans 18 amino acids. CDR3: CASSESKPGLSGANVLTF. DNA for the CDR3: TGCGCCAGCAGTGAGTCGAAACCGGGGCTCTCTGGGGCCAACGTCCTGACTTTC.

The chain combines TRBV29-1 with TRBJ2-1; 10 bases line up with TRBD2. There are 15 residues in the CDR3. Germline V gene lookup returns CDR1 SQVTM and CDR2 ANQGSEA. Trimming took 4 bases from V and 5 from J; bases not matched to a gene: 8. CDR3: CSVALRLAGDNEQFF. As DNA, the CDR3 is TGCAGCGTTGCCCTCCGGCTAGCGGGGGACAATGAGCAGTTCTTC.

Ten or more counts support this clonotype. The chain has TRBV7-9 and TRBJ2-5; D ambiguous. Per the germline V gene, CDR1 is SEHNR and CDR2 is FQNEAQ (reference sequence). Trimming cost V 2 bases and J 1 base, with 11 bases left between them. The CDR3 length is 15 residues. DNA of the CDR3: TGTGCCAGCAGCTTAAGCTCCGGGCCCCAAGAGACCCAGTACTTC. It encodes CASSLSSGPQETQYF. Supplemented by reference TRBV7-9 and TRBJ2-5, the full variable domain reads DTGVSQNPRHKITKRGQNVTFRCDPISEHNRLYWYRQTLGQGPEFLTYFQNEAQLEKSRLLSDRFSAERPKGSFSTLEIQRTEQGDSAMYLCASSLSSGPQETQYFGPGTRLLVL.

This clonotype was seen many times. This chain joins TRBV15 and TRBJ1-2, with D tentatively TRBD1 (6 bases). CDR1 and CDR2 from the germline V gene are LNHNV and YYDKDF (reference sequence). This CDR3 spans 13 amino acids. Deletions cut 0 bases from V and 14 bases from J, with 16 bases between. The CDR3 sequence is CATSREGALTGTF. The CDR3 bases are TGTGCCACCAGCAGAGAAGGGGCCCTGACAGGAACCTTC.

There are many counts of this clonotype. This chain joins TRBV7-9 and TRBJ1-1; D is ambiguous. CDR1 is SEHNR and CDR2 is FQNEAQ in the germline V gene (reference sequence). Deletions cut 3 bases from V and 5 bases from J, with 10 bases between. The CDR3 contains 13 residues. The CDR3 nucleotides read TGTGCCAGCAGCTTTGCAGGTATAACTGAAGCTTTCTTT. Protein product: CASSFAGITEAFF.

This chain uses TRBV12-3 or TRBV12-4 with TRBJ2-1; 14 nucleotides agree with TRBD2. Unmatched junction bases numbered 9, after V lost 2 bases and J lost 0 bases. This CDR3 has 20 amino acids. CDR3 residues: CASSLSKGLAGASSYNEQFF. The CDR3, as DNA: TGTGCCAGCAGTTTATCCAAGGGACTAGCGGGGGCGAGCTCCTACAATGAGCAGTTCTTC.

This clonotype occurred many times. This rearrangement joins TRBV7-9 to TRBJ1-5, with TRBD1 matching over 7 bases. The CDR3 runs 15 residues. CDR1 and CDR2 (germline): SEHNR, FQNEAQ (reference sequence). V shed 2 bases, J shed 7 bases, and the junction held 8 bases outside the gene matches. The DNA for the CDR3 is TGTGCCAGCAGCTTATCGGCAGGGGGACGACAGCCCCAGCATTTT. This encodes CASSLSAGGRQPQHF.

This clonotype was found many times. V gene TRBV7-2 combines with J gene TRBJ2-3; unclear D gene. V shed 3 bases and J shed 2 bases, with 3 bases lying between them. The germline V gene has CDR1 SGHTA and CDR2 FQGNSA. The CDR3 loop spans 12 amino acids. CDR3 coding DNA: TGTGCCAGCAGCTTTTACACAGATACGCAGTATTTT. Amino acid sequence: CASSFYTDTQYF. The whole variable domain, filled in from reference TRBV7-2 and TRBJ2-3, reads GAGVSQSPSNKVTEKGKDVELRCDPISGHTALYWYRQSLGQGLEFLIYFQGNSAPDKSGLPSDRFSAERTGGSVSTLTIQRTQQEDSAVYLCASSFYTDTQYFGPGTRLTVL.